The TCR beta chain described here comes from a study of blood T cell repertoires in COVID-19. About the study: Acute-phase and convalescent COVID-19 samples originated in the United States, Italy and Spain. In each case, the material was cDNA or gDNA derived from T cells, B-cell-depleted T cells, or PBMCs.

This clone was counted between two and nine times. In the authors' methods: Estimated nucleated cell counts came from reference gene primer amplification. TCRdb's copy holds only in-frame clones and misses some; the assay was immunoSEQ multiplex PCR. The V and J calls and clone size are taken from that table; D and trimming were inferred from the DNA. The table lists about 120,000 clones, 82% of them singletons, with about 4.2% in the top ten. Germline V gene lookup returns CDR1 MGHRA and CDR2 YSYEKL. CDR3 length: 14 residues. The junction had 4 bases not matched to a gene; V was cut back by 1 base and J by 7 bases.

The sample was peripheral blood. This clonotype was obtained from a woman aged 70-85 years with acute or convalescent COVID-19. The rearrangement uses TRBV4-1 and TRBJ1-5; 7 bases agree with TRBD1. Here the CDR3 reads CASSQAPGGQPQHF. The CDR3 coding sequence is TGCGCCAGCAGCCAAGCTCCAGGGGGGCAGCCCCAGCATTTT.